Listed below are T cell receptor beta chains from one sample, sequenced in a study of T-cell reconstitution after alpha-beta-depleted transplantation in children. Using its own MiXCR run on the PCR reads, TCRdb lists one record per CDR3 protein. The sample shows 780,000 or so distinct CDR3 sequences, roughly 15% of them seen only once. Sequences were derived from PBMCs, mostly from graft donor cells, sampled 360 days after TCRalphabeta/CD19-depleted stem cell transplant. The receptor source for this set is a male patient aged 10-17 years who had a stem cell transplant for acute lymphoblastic leukemia, so the T cells may come from the graft donor. CDR3s include the opening cysteine and the closing phenylalanine or tryptophan. Fields, in order: V gene, clone size, J gene, CDR3 length, CDR3 protein. Not all rows give a size; the values are once, few, many and, for expanded clones, a class.

>TRBV4-1|-|TRBJ2-7|15
CASSQVTGFRSEQYF
>TRBV10-1|few|TRBJ2-1|13
CASSGGLANEQFF
>TRBV27|many|TRBJ2-2|14
CASKDKGVTGELFF
>TRBV9|-|TRBJ2-1|12
CASSFHSGEQFF
>TRBV29-1|few|TRBJ1-2|14
CSVETARVNYGYTF
>TRBV7-8|few|TRBJ2-3|17
CASSLARAGVRTDTQYF
>TRBV29-1|-|TRBJ2-3|17
CSVGTGTASLATDTQYF
>TRBV4-1|-|TRBJ2-6|16
CASSQGALSGANVLTF
>TRBV10-3|-|TRBJ1-2|15
CAISESWPPGYGYTF
>TRBV18|few|TRBJ2-5|16
CASSPSIRDAEETQYF
>TRBV5-1|-|TRBJ2-5|17
CASSLAASGRGRETQYF